This passage covers 23 T cell receptor beta chains from one sample sequenced in a study of blood T cell repertoires in COVID-19. Clones were sequenced by immunoSEQ multiplex PCR, and TCRdb holds only the in-frame ones, with some missing. The top ten clones hold roughly a tenth of a sample with hundreds of thousands of clones, 70% to 90% of them seen once. Input material: PBMCs or T cells enriched from blood (not recorded which). Receptors originate from a woman in her thirties or forties who had recovered from COVID-19.

The V call is TRBV27, the J call TRBJ2-7; D is perhaps TRBD1 (6 bases). CDR1 and CDR2 from the germline V gene are MNHEY and SMNVEV (reference sequence). V shed 6 bases and J shed 3 bases, with 15 bases lying between them. The CDR3 is made up of 14 amino acids. CDR3 DNA: TGTGCCAGCAGGCCGACAGGATCCCTCTACGAGCAGTACTTC. Its translation is CASRPTGSLYEQYF.

This rearrangement joins TRBV30 to TRBJ2-6, with TRBD1 matching over 12 bases. The CDR3 consists of 17 residues. V lost 2 bases to trimming and J lost 3 bases; unmatched junction nucleotides: 5. Germline V lookup: CDR1 GTSNPN, CDR2 SVGIG (reference sequence). CDR3 loop: CAWSKGQGAFGANVLTF. The CDR3 region has the DNA TGTGCCTGGAGTAAGGGACAGGGGGCCTTTGGGGCCAACGTCCTGACTTTC.

The CDR3 spells CASRSAYEQYF. In nucleotides, the CDR3 is TGTGCCAGTAGGAGTGCCTACGAGCAGTACTTC. This chain uses TRBV19 with TRBJ2-7; D is unresolved. The germline V gene has CDR1 LNHDA and CDR2 SQIVND (reference sequence). CDR3 length: 11 amino acids. The V end lost 6 bases, the J end lost 2 bases, and 5 bases lay between the germline ends. The complete variable domain, with remaining parts taken from reference TRBV19 and TRBJ2-7, reads DGGITQSPKYLFRKEGQNVTLSCEQNLNHDAMYWYRQDPGQGLRLIYYSQIVNDFQKGDIAEGYSVSREKKESFPLTVTSAQKNPTAFYLCASRSAYEQYFGPGTRLTVT.

The sample holds one count of this clone. The gene calls are TRBV5-1 and TRBJ1-5; 8 bases are shared with TRBD1. This CDR3 comprises 14 residues. The V and J ends lost 3 bases and 7 bases, in that order; junction bases with no gene match: 6. Germline values: CDR1 SGHRS, CDR2 YFSETQ. The CDR3: CASSSDRAVQPQHF. Here the CDR3 DNA reads TGCGCCAGCAGCTCGGACAGGGCGGTCCAGCCCCAGCATTTT.

V usage is TRBV9 and J usage is TRBJ2-5; possibly TRBD1 for D (6 bases). This CDR3 region has 15 residues. The germline V gene has CDR1 SGDLS and CDR2 YYNGEE. V dropped 2 bases and J dropped 5 bases, with 16 bases sitting between them. The CDR3 DNA follows: TGTGCCAGCAGCGTTAGCAACGGCCAGGGGGAGACCCAGTACTTC. It encodes CASSVSNGQGETQYF.

The rearrangement joins TRBV3-1 (or the pseudogene TRBV3-2) to TRBJ1-5, with D perhaps TRBD1 (5 bases). Trimming took off 0 bases at V and 3 bases at J, with 15 bases between the two ends. Germline V gene lookup returns CDR1 LGHDT and CDR2 YNNKEL (reference sequence). CDR3 size: 17 residues. As DNA, the CDR3 is TGTGCCAGCAGCCAAGAAGTACGCGGGGGTGACAATCAGCCCCAGCATTTT. Its translation is CASSQEVRGGDNQPQHF.

The V gene is TRBV18, the J gene TRBJ1-5, with 8 bases aligning to TRBD1. The junction had 4 bases not matched to a gene; V was cut back by 3 bases and J by 0 bases. The V gene's germline CDR1 is KGHSH and CDR2 LQKENI. The CDR3 has 16 amino acids. The CDR3 DNA reads as TGTGCCAGCTCACCGGACAGGGCTGATAGCAATCAGCCCCAGCATTTT. Translating it yields CASSPDRADSNQPQHF.

The chain combines TRBV7-9 with TRBJ2-7; D unclear. Germline CDR1 SEHNR, CDR2 FQNEAQ (reference sequence). CDR3 length: 13 amino acids. V was trimmed by 4 bases and J by 1 base, leaving 8 bases between them. The CDR3 region is CASSSLESYEQYF. The CDR3 bases are TGTGCCAGCAGCTCCCTAGAATCCTACGAGCAGTACTTC.

The V gene is TRBV29-1, the J gene TRBJ1-2; TRBD1 agrees at 7 bases. The junction had 11 bases not matched to a gene; V was cut back by 3 bases and J by 7 bases. In germline, CDR1 is SQVTM, CDR2 ANQGSEA. This CDR3 spans 14 amino acids. Here the CDR3 reads CSVDSGTSGGGYTF. CDR3 DNA sequence: TGCAGCGTTGATTCCGGGACGTCAGGGGGTGGCTACACCTTC.

The J gene is TRBJ2-1, the V gene TRBV6-1; maybe TRBD2 (5 bases). Germline CDR1 is MNHNS and CDR2 is SASEGT. Between the trimmed V and J ends, which lost 0 bases and 8 bases, there was a span of 11 bases. The CDR3 has 14 residues. CDR3 in DNA: TGTGCCAGCAGTGAAGCACGAGGGCCCTATGAGCAGTTCTTC. It specifies CASSEARGPYEQFF.

This rearrangement joins TRBV29-1 to TRBJ2-5; D might be TRBD1 (5 bases). The CDR3 has 18 amino acids. The V gene lost 6 bases and the J gene lost 5 bases, with 31 bases spanning the gap. CDR1 and CDR2 from the germline V gene are SQVTM and ANQGSEA. The CDR3 sequence: CSVRKGYDDRTIGETQYF. Written as DNA, the CDR3 is TGCAGCGTCCGGAAGGGGTACGATGACAGAACGATAGGGGAGACCCAGTACTTC. Full variable domain (outside the CDR3, taken from reference TRBV29-1 and TRBJ2-5): SAVISQKPSRDICQRGTSLTIQCQVDSQVTMMFWYRQQPGQSLTLIATANQGSEATYESGFVIDKFPISRPNLTFSTLTVSNMSPEDSSIYLCSVRKGYDDRTIGETQYFGPGTRLLVL.

This chain connects TRBV7-2 to TRBJ2-3; 9 bases match TRBD2. Germline lookup yields CDR1 SGHTA and CDR2 FQGNSA. The CDR3 contains 15 residues. V lost 1 base and J lost 4; bases outside the gene matches: 3. CDR3 DNA sequence: TGTGCCAGCAGCTTAGGCGGGGGGGCATCAGATACGCAGTATTTT. Translating gives CASSLGGGASDTQYF.

V is TRBV28 and J is TRBJ2-3; TRBD1 might be the D (5 bases). Per the germline V gene, CDR1 is MDHEN and CDR2 is SYDVKM. The CDR3 is 16 amino acids. With 3 bases removed from V and 3 bases from J, the gap between germline ends came to 16 bases. The CDR3 DNA reads as TGTGCCAGCAGTTTTGGGCAGGGTGGGTTGACAGATACGCAGTATTTT. Translated, it gives CASSFGQGGLTDTQYF.

The rearrangement uses TRBV30 and TRBJ2-2; 11 positions agree with TRBD2. V shed 4 bases, J shed 7 bases, and the junction held 17 bases outside the gene matches. The CDR3 sequence is 18 residues long. CDR1 GTSNPN and CDR2 SVGIG come from the germline V gene (reference sequence). CDR3 nucleotides: TGTGCCTGGAAAAGGCTAGCGGGAGGACAATTTGAGGACGGGGAGCTGTTTTTT. As protein: CAWKRLAGGQFEDGELFF.

Written as DNA, the CDR3 is TGTGCCAGCAGCTTACTCGGAGGACAGGGGGCTTATGAGCAGTTCTTC. Its translation is CASSLLGGQGAYEQFF. The chain uses TRBV11-3 and TRBJ2-1, with 11 bases aligning to TRBD1. The CDR3 extends over 16 amino acids. Losses at the gene ends were 2 bases for V and 8 bases for J; bases not matched to a gene: 8. Germline V gives CDR1 SGHNT, CDR2 YENEEA.

V is TRBV2 and J is TRBJ1-4; 9 bases align to TRBD1. Per the germline V gene, CDR1 is SNHLY and CDR2 is FYNNEI. Trimming cost V 8 bases and J 8 bases; bases outside gene matches: 6. The CDR3 consists of 13 residues. DNA of the CDR3: TGTGCCAGCCACCGGGACAGGGACGAAAAACTGTTTTTT. This sequence encodes CASHRDRDEKLFF. The whole variable domain, remainder taken from reference TRBV2 and TRBJ1-4, is EPEVTQTPSHQVTQMGQEVILRCVPISNHLYFYWYRQILGQKVEFLVSFYNNEISEKSEIFDDQFSVERPDGSNFTLKIRSTKLEDSAMYFCASHRDRDEKLFFGSGTQLSVL.

The V call is TRBV7-3, the J call TRBJ1-4; the match to TRBD1 covers 8 bases. The CDR3 contains 15 residues. Trimming took 6 bases from V and 1 from J; bases not matched to a gene: 4. Germline loops: CDR1 SGHTA, CDR2 FQGTGA. CDR3 DNA: TGTGCCAGCAGTCCTACAGGGGGAACTAATGAAAAACTGTTTTTT. Amino acid sequence: CASSPTGGTNEKLFF.

In DNA, the CDR3 is TGTGCCAGCAAAGACAGTGCAACTAATGAAAAACTGTTTTTT. Translated, it gives CASKDSATNEKLFF. The chain has TRBV6-5 and TRBJ1-4, with D possibly TRBD1 on 5 matching bases. Trimming removed 7 bases from V and 0 bases from J, with 9 bases in between. Germline V lookup: CDR1 MNHEY, CDR2 SVGAGI. CDR3 length equals 14 residues.

V and J are TRBV5-1 and TRBJ2-1; perhaps TRBD2 as D (5 bases). The V end lost 3 bases, the J end lost 8 bases, and 18 bases lay between the germline ends. The CDR3 loop spans 15 amino acids. Germline assignment: CDR1 SGHRS and CDR2 YFSETQ. CDR3 loop: CASSSGLEVPYEQFF. DNA of the CDR3: TGCGCCAGCAGCTCTGGACTGGAGGTTCCCTATGAGCAGTTCTTC.

This rearrangement joins TRBV30 to TRBJ1-4; D uncertain. This CDR3 spans 13 amino acids. Germline V lookup: CDR1 GTSNPN, CDR2 SVGIG (reference sequence). Trimming took 4 bases from V and 8 from J, leaving 14 bases between them. CDR3 coding DNA: TGTGCCTGGAACCCTTTCGGAGGAGAAAAACTGTTTTTT. Amino acids: CAWNPFGGEKLFF.

Here the CDR3 DNA reads TGTGCCAGCAGCTTGGAACGTAGCGAGCAGTACTTC. Translating it yields CASSLERSEQYF. The V gene is TRBV5-6, the J gene TRBJ2-7; unclear D gene. With 0 bases removed from V and 6 bases from J, the gap between germline ends came to 7 bases. CDR3 length: 12 residues. The germline CDR1 and CDR2 sequences are SGHDT and YYEEEE.

This chain links TRBV28 with TRBJ1-2, with D tentatively TRBD1 (5 bases). Germline CDR1 and CDR2: MDHEN and SYDVKM. The CDR3 sequence is 12 residues long. The germline V and J ends were trimmed by 5 bases and 4 bases, with 8 bases remaining between them. The CDR3 DNA follows: TGTGCCAGCAGTCAGCAGGGCTATGGCTACACCTTC. Protein: CASSQQGYGYTF.

This clone was recorded only once. This CDR3 is CASSNGGATEQFF. The CDR3, as DNA: TGTGCCAGCAGCAACGGGGGGGCCACTGAGCAGTTCTTC. The chain uses TRBV7-8 and TRBJ2-1; 8 bases agree with TRBD2. Germline trimming cut 5 bases from V and 9 bases from J; bases unmatched to any gene: 6. Germline values: CDR1 SGHVS, CDR2 FQNEAQ. This CDR3 contains 13 residues.